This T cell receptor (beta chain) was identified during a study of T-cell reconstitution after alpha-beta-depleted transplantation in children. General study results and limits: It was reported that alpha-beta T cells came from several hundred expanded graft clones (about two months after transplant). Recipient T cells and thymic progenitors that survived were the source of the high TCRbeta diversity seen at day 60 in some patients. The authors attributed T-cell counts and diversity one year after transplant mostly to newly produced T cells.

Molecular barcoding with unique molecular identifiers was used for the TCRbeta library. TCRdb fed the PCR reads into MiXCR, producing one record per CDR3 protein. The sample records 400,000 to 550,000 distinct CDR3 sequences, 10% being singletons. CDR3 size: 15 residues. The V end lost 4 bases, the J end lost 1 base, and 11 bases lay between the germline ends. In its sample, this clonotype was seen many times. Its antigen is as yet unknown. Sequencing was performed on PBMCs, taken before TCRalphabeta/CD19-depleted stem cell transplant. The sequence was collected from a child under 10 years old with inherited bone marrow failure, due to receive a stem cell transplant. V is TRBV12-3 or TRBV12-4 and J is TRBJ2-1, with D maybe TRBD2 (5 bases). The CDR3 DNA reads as TGTGCCAGCAGTTCTAGCCCCCCATCCTACAATGAGCAGTTCTTC. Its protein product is CASSSSPPSYNEQFF.